These 7 T cell receptor beta chains were sequenced from one sample in a study of response to subunit inactivated influenza vaccine. TCRdb re-analysed the RT-PCR reads in MiXCR, keeping a single row per CDR3 protein. This repertoire shows 600,000 to 850,000 distinct CDR3 sequences, 12% to 15% found once; its top ten account for 7.5% to 8%. Sequencing used PBMCs from blood, obtained 14 days before vaccination. The receptors were gathered from a man aged 45-60 years who received an inactivated influenza vaccine.

This clonotype was recorded many times. This rearrangement joins TRBV12-3 or TRBV12-4 to TRBJ1-2; a possible D gene is TRBD1 (6 bases). V lost 5 bases and J 2 bases, leaving 12 bases between the germline ends. CDR3 size: 14 residues. CDR3 residues: CASSPGGRNYGYTF. Written as DNA, the CDR3 is TGTGCCAGCAGTCCTGGGGGGCGGAACTATGGCTACACCTTC.

The chain joins TRBV4-1 to TRBJ2-1; 13 bases agree with TRBD2. The germline V gene has CDR1 MGHRA and CDR2 YSYEKL. The junction had 4 bases not matched to a gene; V was cut back by 2 bases and J by 3 bases. The length of the CDR3 is 17 residues. DNA for the CDR3: TGCGCCAGCAGCCAATTGACTAGCGGGGGGTTCTACAATGAGCAGTTCTTC. This sequence encodes CASSQLTSGGFYNEQFF.

This clonotype was observed a few times. V and J are TRBV9 and TRBJ2-3; D possibly uses TRBD1 or TRBD2 (6 bases each). The CDR3 sequence is 16 residues long. The germline V and J ends were trimmed by 8 bases and 4 bases, with 23 bases remaining between them. CDR1 SGDLS and CDR2 YYNGEE come from the germline V gene. This chain's CDR3 is CARIPRWGAWADTQYF. DNA of the CDR3: TGTGCCAGAATCCCAAGATGGGGGGCATGGGCAGATACGCAGTATTTT.

This clonotype was seen a few times. J is TRBJ2-5 and V is TRBV7-9; D is possibly TRBD1 (6 bases). There are 16 residues in the CDR3. Germline assignment: CDR1 SEHNR and CDR2 FQNEAQ (reference sequence). V dropped 5 bases and J dropped 4 bases, with 20 bases sitting between them. CDR3: CASSRYRAASRETQYF. CDR3 in DNA: TGTGCCAGCAGCCGGTACAGGGCAGCAAGTCGAGAGACCCAGTACTTC.

This clonotype was detected a few times. The V gene is TRBV7-2, the J gene TRBJ2-5; 10 positions agree with TRBD2. Germline V gene sequence: CDR1 SGHTA, CDR2 FQGNSA. V lost 0 bases and J lost 4; bases outside the gene matches: 5. The length of the CDR3 is 16 residues. CDR3 in amino acids: CASSLAPAGGVETQYF. The CDR3 bases are TGTGCCAGCAGCTTAGCGCCAGCGGGAGGGGTAGAGACCCAGTACTTC.

This clonotype has more than one count but fewer than ten. The chain has TRBV6-1 and TRBJ2-1; TRBD1 matches 7 bases. Germline V CDR1 and CDR2: MNHNS, SASEGT. The length of the CDR3 is 17 residues. J gave up 3 bases and V 6 bases, and 14 bases lay outside the gene matches. The CDR3, as DNA: TGTGCCAGCAGGCTTACGACAGGGTGGGTGGGCTACAATGAGCAGTTCTTC. Translating it yields CASRLTTGWVGYNEQFF.

This clonotype has more than one count but fewer than ten. V usage is TRBV5-1 and J usage is TRBJ2-5, with 8 bases that match TRBD1. The germline CDR1 and CDR2 sequences are SGHRS and YFSETQ. CDR3 size: 14 residues. Germline trimming cut 2 bases from V and 5 bases from J; bases unmatched to any gene: 5. The CDR3 loop reads CASSFGQGAETQYF. The CDR3 DNA reads TGCGCCAGCAGCTTCGGACAGGGAGCCGAGACCCAGTACTTC.